The 12 T cell receptor beta chains reported below all come from one sample, sequenced in a study of blood T cell repertoires in COVID-19. Generated by immunoSEQ multiplex PCR, the TCRdb table keeps only in-frame clones and is missing some. Found here are some 300,000 clones, roughly 86% of them singletons; the top ten hold over 1%. Input material: peripheral blood. The receptors were sampled from a man aged 70-80 years with acute or convalescent COVID-19.

The rearrangement uses TRBV6-5 and TRBJ2-7; 9 bases are a match to TRBD2. Germline CDR1 reads MNHEY; CDR2 reads SVGAGI. There are 14 residues in the CDR3. Unmatched junction bases numbered 5, after V lost 6 bases and J lost 2 bases. CDR3 bases: TGTGCCAGCAGGGGCGGGAGGGGGACCTACGAGCAGTACTTC. Amino acid sequence: CASRGGRGTYEQYF.

This rearrangement joins TRBV19 to TRBJ2-1; D is possibly TRBD2 (6 bases). CDR1 and CDR2 from the germline V gene are LNHDA and SQIVND (reference sequence). This CDR3 has 15 amino acids. The V end was cut by 5 bases, the J end by 6 bases, with 17 bases between. This CDR3 reads CASSWAASDANEQFF. The CDR3, as DNA: TGTGCCAGTAGTTGGGCCGCTAGCGACGCCAATGAGCAGTTCTTC.

The chain employs TRBV28 and TRBJ1-1; D perhaps matches TRBD1 (6 bases). This CDR3 contains 19 residues. The ends were cut back, 5 bases at V and 0 bases at J, with 25 bases in the middle. The germline CDR1 and CDR2 sequences are MDHEN and SYDVKM. CDR3 bases: TGTGCCAGCAGTCCACCAACAGGGCCCAAATTCCTTCTGAACACTGAAGCTTTCTTT. Amino acid sequence: CASSPPTGPKFLLNTEAFF.

The V gene is TRBV9, the J gene TRBJ2-5, with 7 bases fitting TRBD1. CDR1 is SGDLS and CDR2 is YYNGEE in the germline V gene. Trimming took 0 bases from V and 0 from J; bases not matched to a gene: 5. This CDR3 is 16 amino acids long. The DNA for the CDR3 is TGTGCCAGCAGCGTAGCTACCGGACAGGACCAAGAGACCCAGTACTTC. This encodes CASSVATGQDQETQYF.

The sample holds one count of this clone. V usage is TRBV9 and J usage is TRBJ1-4; 7 positions match TRBD1. This CDR3 region has 15 residues. V shed 6 bases and J 4 bases; nucleotides not matched to a gene: 9. Germline values: CDR1 SGDLS, CDR2 YYNGEE. The CDR3 nucleotides are TGTGCCAGCACCCGAACAGGGGCCTTTAATGAAAAACTGTTTTTT. This codes for CASTRTGAFNEKLFF. Full variable domain (rest looked up from reference TRBV9 and TRBJ1-4): DSGVTQTPKHLITATGQRVTLRCSPRSGDLSVYWYQQSLDQGLQFLIQYYNGEERAKGNILERFSAQQFPDLHSELNLSSLELGDSALYFCASTRTGAFNEKLFFGSGTQLSVL.

This clone came up many times. The chain links TRBV28 to TRBJ2-7; 9 bases fit TRBD2. Germline assignment: CDR1 MDHEN and CDR2 SYDVKM. The V segment lost 11 bases and the J segment 3 bases; nucleotides outside the gene matches: 8. The CDR3 runs to 13 residues. The CDR3 DNA reads as TGTGCCGCTAGCGGGGTGGGTTACTACGAGCAGTACTTC. It is translated as CAASGVGYYEQYF.

The chain couples TRBV18 to TRBJ1-4, with 8 positions matching TRBD1. This CDR3 has 14 residues. Losses at the gene ends were 6 bases for V and 7 bases for J; bases not matched to a gene: 7. The germline V gene encodes CDR1 KGHSH and CDR2 LQKENI. The CDR3 loop is CASSHDRGGEKLFF. The CDR3 DNA sequence: TGTGCCAGCTCGCATGACAGGGGAGGTGAAAAACTGTTTTTT.

The J gene is TRBJ2-7, the V gene TRBV18; tentative D call: TRBD1 (6 bases). Germline V lookup: CDR1 KGHSH, CDR2 LQKENI. V shed 3 bases and J shed 3 bases, with 18 bases lying between them. The CDR3 totals 16 residues. CDR3 sequence: CASSPDTGYGNYEQYF. In nucleotides, the CDR3 is TGTGCCAGCTCACCCGATACAGGGTACGGAAACTACGAGCAGTACTTC.

The V and J genes are TRBV4-1 and TRBJ2-3; the D gene is possibly TRBD2 (5 bases). The germline gives CDR1 MGHRA, CDR2 YSYEKL. V lost 1 base to trimming and J lost 4 bases, with 12 bases between them. CDR3 size: 15 residues. The CDR3 loop is CASSQVWLAPDTQYF. The CDR3 bases are TGCGCCAGCAGCCAAGTTTGGCTAGCCCCAGATACGCAGTATTTT.

The genes are TRBV7-2 and TRBJ1-2; the match to TRBD1 covers 9 bases. Trimming took 3 bases from V and 2 from J; bases not matched to a gene: 4. The CDR3 spans 15 residues. Per germline, CDR1 SGHTA and CDR2 FQGNSA. For the CDR3, the DNA is TGTGCCAGCAGCTTTCTTGGGACAGGGAACTATGGCTACACCTTC. It yields the protein CASSFLGTGNYGYTF.

This sequence joins TRBV30 and TRBJ1-4, with 8 bases that match TRBD1. The CDR3 consists of 14 residues. Germline-derived CDR1 and CDR2 are GTSNPN and SVGIG (reference sequence). With 3 bases clipped from V and 8 bases from J, the junction kept 8 bases outside the gene matches. This CDR3 reads CAWRVGQGTEKLFF. The CDR3 DNA follows: TGTGCCTGGAGAGTAGGACAGGGTACGGAAAAACTGTTTTTT.

The rearrangement links TRBV4-2 to TRBJ1-6; a weak D match, TRBD1 (6 bases). From germline, CDR1 is LGHNA and CDR2 YNFKEQ. The V end was cut by 2 bases, the J end by 5 bases, with 10 bases between. This CDR3 has 15 residues. CDR3 nucleotides: TGTGCCAGCAGCCAATGGGCAGGGGATAATTCACCCCTCCACTTT. This gives the protein CASSQWAGDNSPLHF.